These 20 T cell receptor beta chains were sequenced from one sample in a study of tumor and adjacent non-tumor tissue in lung cancer. A modified ARM-PCR protocol with three rounds of nested PCR amplified TCRbeta. TCRdb analysed the multiplex PCR reads with MiXCR anew, one entry per CDR3 protein. Among 120,000 or so distinct CDR3 sequences listed, 75% to 90% were seen once. RNA was extracted from bulk tissue without any cell sorting. Sequencing was carried out using lung tumor tissue. These receptors were taken from a man aged 70-80 years with non-small cell lung cancer.

Turning to this clonotype: The CDR3 does not end in the conserved phenylalanine or tryptophan, so this is likely a read error. It is unclear where the CDR3 begins or ends on the DNA, so no DNA is shown, and the CDR3 is as TCRdb lists it. The rearrangement links TRBV6-5 to TRBJ2-7; TRBD2, the D gene given by the table, was not confirmed from the DNA. Ends included, the CDR3 has 16 residues. Germline CDR1 is MNHEY and CDR2 is SVGAGI. The CDR3 region is CASSYSTGTSAREQYY.

Of note for this clonotype: The junction departs from the called germline gene at one end, perhaps through a read error. The rearrangement uses TRBV20-1 and TRBJ1-2; no reliable D call. CDR1 is DFQATT and CDR2 is SNEGSKA in the germline V gene (reference sequence). The CDR3 loop spans 10 amino acids. The CDR3 region has the DNA TGTAGTGCTGAAGGAGGTAGCTACACCTTC. Residues: CSAEGGSYTF.

In regard to this clonotype: Compared with germline, one end of the junction differs, possibly owing to a read error. V and J are TRBV12-3 or TRBV12-4 and TRBJ2-5; D gene uncertain. The CDR3 has 14 amino acids. CDR3 DNA sequence: TGTGGCAGCAGTCACTTTGAGTACCAAGAGATCCAGTACTTC. Translating gives CGSSHFEYQEIQYF.

As concerns this clonotype: A read error is likely, as this CDR3 ends without the conserved phenylalanine or tryptophan. This rearrangement joins TRBV4-2 to TRBJ2-1; TRBD2 matches 8 bases. The V gene's germline CDR1 is LGHNA and CDR2 YNFKEQ. The CDR3 is 16 amino acids. The CDR3 loop reads CASIQDLGGGGDEQFS. CDR3 bases: TGTGCCAGCATCCAAGACCTCGGGGGGGGCGGCGATGAGCAGTTCTCC.

A remark on this clonotype: The junction and the germline gene differ at one end; a read error may be behind it. The rearrangement links TRBV4-2 to TRBJ1-5, with 7 nucleotides matching TRBD1. This CDR3 is 15 amino acids long. Germline V gene data show CDR1 as LGHNA and CDR2 as YNFKEQ. The CDR3, as DNA: TGTGCCAACAGCCGTCAAGGTACAGGGGATCAGCCCCAGCAATTT. Translation: CANSRQGTGDQPQQF.

The rearrangement uses TRBV6-6 and TRBJ1-3; 8 nucleotides match TRBD1. Germline-derived CDR1 and CDR2 are MNHNY and SVGAGI (reference sequence). The CDR3 covers 15 residues. V shed 2 bases and J 10 bases; nucleotides not matched to a gene: 10. This CDR3 is CASSYQGRGQSTIYF. The CDR3 coding sequence is TGTGCCAGCAGTTACCAAGGCAGGGGGCAATCAACCATATATTTT.

The chain links TRBV12-3 or TRBV12-4 to TRBJ1-2; D call uncertain. V gave up 6 bases and J gave up 4 bases, with 15 bases separating them. The CDR3 length is 14 residues. CDR3 sequence: CASRIRGLSYGYTF. The CDR3 bases are TGTGCCAGCAGGATACGGGGTCTCAGCTATGGCTACACCTTC.

To note about this clonotype: The DNA is omitted, as the CDR3 cannot be located on it reliably, and the CDR3 follows TCRdb's listing. The genes are TRBV29-1 and TRBJ1-1; TRBD1, the table's D call, lacks a check against the DNA. Both ends counted, the CDR3 spans 14 residues. Germline assignment: CDR1 SQVTM and CDR2 ANQGSEA. The CDR3 protein is CSVFGHGTKTEASF.

The chain joins TRBV6-2 or TRBV6-3 to TRBJ2-7; the D gene is possibly TRBD2 (6 bases). V was cut by 6 bases and J by 3 bases, with 18 bases left in between. The CDR3 runs 15 residues. Per germline, CDR1 MNHEY and CDR2 SVGEGT. CDR3 sequence (DNA): TGTGCCAGCAGCGACGAAGTAGCGGAGAACTACGAGCAGTACTTC. Its translation is CASSDEVAENYEQYF.

V usage is TRBV6-5 and J usage is TRBJ1-1; 9 bases are a match to TRBD1. CDR1 is MNHEY and CDR2 is SVGAGI in the germline V gene. CDR3 length equals 15 residues. V lost 5 bases and J lost 12; bases outside the gene matches: 16. For the CDR3, the DNA is TGTGCCAGCAGTGGATCCGGGACAGGGAAAATCGAAACTTTCTTT. Its protein product is CASSGSGTGKIETFF.

The chain employs TRBV18 and TRBJ2-7; D is unclear. The CDR3 covers 13 residues. Trimming shortened V by 1 base and J by 0 bases, and 4 bases separated the two germline ends. Germline-derived CDR1 and CDR2 are KGHSH and LQKENI. Here the CDR3 DNA reads TGTGCCAGCTCACCACAGAGCTCCTACGAGCAGTACTTC. Translated: CASSPQSSYEQYF.

In this sample, this clonotype turned up many times. This chain links TRBV5-4 with TRBJ2-4, with unresolved D. The CDR3 covers 14 residues. V was clipped by 3 bases and J by 0 bases, with 7 bases between them. In germline, CDR1 is SGHNT, CDR2 YYREEE (reference sequence). Here the CDR3 reads CASSSTLAKNIQYF. The CDR3 DNA sequence: TGTGCCAGCAGCTCCACTCTAGCCAAAAACATTCAGTACTTC.

With respect to this clonotype: In this CDR3 the conserved last residue, phenylalanine or tryptophan, is missing, so a read error is likely. Because the CDR3's place on the DNA is in doubt, the DNA is left out and the CDR3 is given as listed by TCRdb. The V and J genes are TRBV6-6 and TRBJ2-3. The CDR3 totals 15 residues, both ends included. Germline values: CDR1 MNHNY, CDR2 SVGAGI (reference sequence). CDR3 amino acids: CASSYSIGRTDTRYC.

Note on this clonotype: A much larger clone differs from this one at a single base, so this may be a read error. The J gene is TRBJ1-6, the V gene TRBV11-2; D gene ambiguous. Germline-derived CDR1 and CDR2 are SGHAT and FQNNGV. This CDR3 has 13 amino acids. CDR3 sequence (DNA): TGTGCCAGCAGCTTAGACAGGAATTCACCCCTCTACTTT. This translates into CASSLDRNSPLYF.

Turning to this clonotype: A read error may account for a junction end that differs from germline. The chain links TRBV30 to TRBJ2-5; no reliable D call. The CDR3 sequence is 10 residues long. Germline CDR1 is GTSNPN and CDR2 is SVGIG (reference sequence). The DNA for the CDR3 is TGTGCCTGGAGGACGGATACCCAGTATTTC. Translation: CAWRTDTQYF.

As for this clonotype: This is likely a read error, given that the CDR3 carries no conserved phenylalanine or tryptophan at its end. The rearrangement links TRBV11-2 to TRBJ1-4; possible D gene TRBD1, 5 bases. The CDR3 is 16 amino acids. Per germline, CDR1 SGHAT and CDR2 FQNNGV. DNA of the CDR3: TGTGCAAGCGGCTTAGCAAAGGGGATAGGTAATGAAAAACTGTTTCTT. Translated, it gives CASGLAKGIGNEKLFL.

Notes on this clonotype: A junction end diverges from the germline sequence, so it may reflect a read error. The rearrangement joins TRBV4-1 to TRBJ2-7; 10 bases are a match to TRBD1. CDR1 is MGHRA, CDR2 YSYEKL, per germline. The CDR3 runs 14 residues. The CDR3 loop is CASSQGQGAYELHF. CDR3 sequence (DNA): TGCGCCAGCAGCCAAGGACAGGGGGCCTACGAGCTGCACTTC.

The rearrangement joins TRBV9 to TRBJ2-4; 9 nucleotides line up with TRBD2. This CDR3 comprises 14 residues. V shed 8 bases and J 8 bases; nucleotides not matched to a gene: 11. The V gene's germline CDR1 is SGDLS and CDR2 YYNGEE. The CDR3 spells CASSPEIAGDIQYF. The CDR3 coding sequence is TGTGCCAGTAGCCCAGAGATAGCGGGGGACATTCAGTACTTC.

J is TRBJ2-7 and V is TRBV10-3; D call uncertain. Per germline, CDR1 ENHRY and CDR2 SYGVKD. Trimming shortened V by 4 bases and J by 1 base, and 14 bases separated the two germline ends. The CDR3 has 15 amino acids. The CDR3 reads CAISGRVRMSYEQYF. DNA for the CDR3: TGTGCCATCAGTGGGAGAGTCCGAATGTCCTACGAGCAGTACTTC.

Points on this clonotype: Lacking the conserved final phenylalanine or tryptophan, this CDR3 likely reflects a read error. The J gene is TRBJ1-1, the V gene TRBV11-2; no definite D call. The CDR3 is 12 amino acids. The germline V and J ends were trimmed by 6 bases and 5 bases, with 10 bases remaining between them. CDR1 is SGHAT and CDR2 is FQNNGV in the germline V gene. CDR3: CASRPPYTEAFL. Written as DNA, the CDR3 is TGTGCCAGCAGGCCCCCCTATACTGAAGCTTTCCTT.